This T cell receptor (beta chain) was sequenced during a study of control samples from healthy donors and cancer patients. TCRdb keeps only in-frame clones here, not all; method: immunoSEQ multiplex PCR. The data contain about 83,000 clones, 91% of them singletons. Germline V gene data show CDR1 as SNHLY and CDR2 as FYNNEI. The CDR3 has 13 amino acids. V lost 6 bases and J lost 4, with 10 bases in between. The chain has TRBV2 and TRBJ1-5; D ambiguous. This sequence originates from a man in his fifties in good health. What was sequenced was blood. The CDR3 reads CASSRDLNQPQHF. For the CDR3, the DNA is TGTGCCAGCAGCCGCGACCTAAATCAGCCCCAGCATTTT. Full variable domain (remainder filled in from reference TRBV2 and TRBJ1-5): EPEVTQTPSHQVTQMGQEVILRCVPISNHLYFYWYRQILGQKVEFLVSFYNNEISEKSEIFDDQFSVERPDGSNFTLKIRSTKLEDSAMYFCASSRDLNQPQHFGDGTRLSIL.